This T cell receptor beta chain appears in the sequencing data of a study of Tregs in tolerant kidney transplant recipients. In regard to this clone: Its target is not known.

Thawed PBMCs were FACS-sorted into unstimulated CD4+CD25+CD127- regulatory T cells, CD4+CD25- non-regulatory cells, CD4 and CD8 cells. An overnight rest at 37°C with approximately 210 IU/ml IL-2 preceded regulatory T cell sorting from thawed PBMCs. The CDR3 has 13 residues. CDR1 SGHRS and CDR2 YFSETQ come from the germline V gene. V was pared by 5 bases and J by 3 bases, with 12 bases between. Produced via immunoSEQ multiplex PCR; TCRdb's table is partial and in-frame only. The sample yields about 64,000 clones, around 98% seen once. Study findings and constraints: In tolerant patients, donor-specific Tregs outgrew total Tregs, suggesting antigen-driven expansion.

The receptor's source is a human donor who received a combined kidney and bone marrow transplant. Sequences were derived from Tregs from blood, sampled before the transplant. V is TRBV5-1 and J is TRBJ2-7, with D perhaps matching TRBD1 (7 bases). CDR3 nucleotides: TGCGCCAGCAGGGAGGGACAGAACTACGAGCAGTACTTC. It translates to CASREGQNYEQYF. Looking up the rest from reference TRBV5-1 and TRBJ2-7 gives the full variable domain: KAGVTQTPRYLIKTRGQQVTLSCSPISGHRSVSWYQQTPGQGLQFLFEYFSETQRNKGNFPGRFSGRQFSNSRSEMNVSTLELGDSALYLCASREGQNYEQYFGPGTRLTVT.